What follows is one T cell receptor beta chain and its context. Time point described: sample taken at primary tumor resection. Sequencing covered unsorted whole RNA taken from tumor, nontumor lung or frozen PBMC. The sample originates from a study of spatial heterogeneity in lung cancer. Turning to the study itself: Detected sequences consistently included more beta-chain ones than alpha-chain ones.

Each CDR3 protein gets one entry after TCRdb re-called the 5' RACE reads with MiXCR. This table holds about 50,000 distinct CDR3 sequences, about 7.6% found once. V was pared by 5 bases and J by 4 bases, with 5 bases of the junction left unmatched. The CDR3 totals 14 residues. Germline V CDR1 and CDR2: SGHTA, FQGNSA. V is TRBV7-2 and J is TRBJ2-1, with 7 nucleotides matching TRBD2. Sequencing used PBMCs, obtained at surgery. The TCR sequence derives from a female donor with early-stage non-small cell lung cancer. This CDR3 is CASSRLAHYNEQFF. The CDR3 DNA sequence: TGTGCCAGCAGCAGACTAGCCCATTACAATGAGCAGTTCTTC.